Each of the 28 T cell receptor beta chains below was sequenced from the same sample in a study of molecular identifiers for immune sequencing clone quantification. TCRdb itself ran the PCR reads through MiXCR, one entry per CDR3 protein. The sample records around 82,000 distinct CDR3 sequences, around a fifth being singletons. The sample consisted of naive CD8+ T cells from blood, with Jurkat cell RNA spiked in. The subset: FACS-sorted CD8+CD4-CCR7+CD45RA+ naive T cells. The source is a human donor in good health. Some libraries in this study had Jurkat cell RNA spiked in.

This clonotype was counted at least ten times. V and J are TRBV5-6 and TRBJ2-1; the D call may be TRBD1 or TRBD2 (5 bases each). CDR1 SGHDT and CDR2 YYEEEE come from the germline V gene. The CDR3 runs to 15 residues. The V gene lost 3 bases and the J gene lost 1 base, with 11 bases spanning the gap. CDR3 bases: TGTGCCAGCAGCTGGGGCGGGTCTTCCTACAATGAGCAGTTCTTC. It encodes CASSWGGSSYNEQFF.

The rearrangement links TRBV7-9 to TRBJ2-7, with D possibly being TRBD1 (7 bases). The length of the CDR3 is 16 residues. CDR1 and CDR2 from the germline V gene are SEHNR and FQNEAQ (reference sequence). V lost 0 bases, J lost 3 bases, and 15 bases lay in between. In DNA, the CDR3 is TGTGCCAGCAGCTTAGCGGCGGGGACAGATAACTACGAGCAGTACTTC. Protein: CASSLAAGTDNYEQYF. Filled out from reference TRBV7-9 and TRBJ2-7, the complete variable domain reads DTGVSQNPRHKITKRGQNVTFRCDPISEHNRLYWYRQTLGQGPEFLTYFQNEAQLEKSRLLSDRFSAERPKGSFSTLEIQRTEQGDSAMYLCASSLAAGTDNYEQYFGPGTRLTVT.

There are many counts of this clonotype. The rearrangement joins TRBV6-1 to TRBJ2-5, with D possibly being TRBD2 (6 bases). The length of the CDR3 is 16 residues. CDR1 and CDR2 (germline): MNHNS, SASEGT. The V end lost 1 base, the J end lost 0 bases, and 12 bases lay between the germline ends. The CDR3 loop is CASSEDSLADQETQYF. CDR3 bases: TGTGCCAGCAGTGAAGACTCCTTAGCGGACCAAGAGACCCAGTACTTC.

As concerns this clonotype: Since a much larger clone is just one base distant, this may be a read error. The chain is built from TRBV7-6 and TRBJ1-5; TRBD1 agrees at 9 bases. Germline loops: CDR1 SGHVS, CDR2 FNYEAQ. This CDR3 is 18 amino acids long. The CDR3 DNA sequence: TGTGCCAGCGGCTTAGGATTAGGGACAGGGTCAGTAAATCAGCCCCAGCATTTT. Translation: CASGLGLGTGSVNQPQHF.

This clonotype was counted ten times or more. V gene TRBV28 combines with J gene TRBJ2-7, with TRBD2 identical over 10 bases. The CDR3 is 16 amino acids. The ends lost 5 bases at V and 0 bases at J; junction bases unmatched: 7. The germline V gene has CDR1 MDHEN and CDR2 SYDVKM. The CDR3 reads CASSPPGLASSYEQYF. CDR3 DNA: TGTGCCAGCAGTCCGCCGGGACTAGCGTCCTCCTACGAGCAGTACTTC.

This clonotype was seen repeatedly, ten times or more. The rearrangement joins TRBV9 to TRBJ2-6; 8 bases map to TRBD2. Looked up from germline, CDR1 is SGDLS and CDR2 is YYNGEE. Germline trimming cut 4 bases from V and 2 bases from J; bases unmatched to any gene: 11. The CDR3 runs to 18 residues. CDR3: CASSPHWRGATGANVLTF. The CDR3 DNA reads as TGTGCCAGCAGCCCCCATTGGCGGGGGGCGACTGGGGCCAACGTCCTGACTTTC.

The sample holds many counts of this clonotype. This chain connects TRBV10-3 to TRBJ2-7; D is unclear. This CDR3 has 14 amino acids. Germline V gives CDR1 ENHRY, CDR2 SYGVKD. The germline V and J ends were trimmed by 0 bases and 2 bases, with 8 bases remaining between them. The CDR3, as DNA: TGTGCCATCAGTGAGTCGGGCAGACCCTACGAGCAGTACTTC. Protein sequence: CAISESGRPYEQYF.

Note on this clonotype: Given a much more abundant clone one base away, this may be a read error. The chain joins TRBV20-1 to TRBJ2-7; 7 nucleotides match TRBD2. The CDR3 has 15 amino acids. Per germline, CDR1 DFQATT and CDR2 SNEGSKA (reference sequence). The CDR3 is CGASSGTTPTYEQYF. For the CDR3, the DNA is TGCGGTGCTAGCTCCGGGACTACCCCTACCTACGAGCAGTACTTC.

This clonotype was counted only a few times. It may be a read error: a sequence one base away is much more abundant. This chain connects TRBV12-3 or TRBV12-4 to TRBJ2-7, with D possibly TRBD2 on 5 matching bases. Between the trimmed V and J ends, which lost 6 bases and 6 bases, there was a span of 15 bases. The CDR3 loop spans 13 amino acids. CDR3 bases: TGTGCCAGCAGGGAGACGGGATTCTGCGAGCAGTACTTC. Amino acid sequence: CASRETGFCEQYF.

For the CDR3, the DNA is TGTGCCAGCAGCTTGCTCAGGTCCGGGGAGCTGTTTTTT. Protein: CASSLLRSGELFF. The rearrangement joins TRBV7-2 to TRBJ2-2; D uncertain. CDR1 is SGHTA and CDR2 is FQGNSA in the germline V gene. The CDR3 is 13 residues long. V shed 3 bases and J shed 6 bases, with 8 bases lying between them. Supplemented by reference TRBV7-2 and TRBJ2-2, the full variable domain reads GAGVSQSPSNKVTEKGKDVELRCDPISGHTALYWYRQSLGQGLEFLIYFQGNSAPDKSGLPSDRFSAERTGGSVSTLTIQRTQQEDSAVYLCASSLLRSGELFFGEGSRLTVL.

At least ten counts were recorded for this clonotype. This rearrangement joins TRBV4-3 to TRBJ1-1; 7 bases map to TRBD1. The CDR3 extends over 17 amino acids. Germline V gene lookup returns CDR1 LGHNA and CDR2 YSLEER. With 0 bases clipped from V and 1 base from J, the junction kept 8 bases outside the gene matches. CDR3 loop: CASSQDRSTGRNTEAFF. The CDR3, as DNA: TGCGCCAGCAGCCAAGATCGTTCGACAGGGAGGAACACTGAAGCTTTCTTT.

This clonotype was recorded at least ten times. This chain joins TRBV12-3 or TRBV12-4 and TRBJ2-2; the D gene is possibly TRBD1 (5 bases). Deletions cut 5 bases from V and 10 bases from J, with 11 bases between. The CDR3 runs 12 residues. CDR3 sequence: CASSHTGQELFF. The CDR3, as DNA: TGTGCCAGCAGTCACACAGGCCAGGAGCTGTTTTTT.

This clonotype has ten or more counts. The CDR3: CASSEFGDRFSYEQYF. The CDR3 DNA follows: TGTGCCAGCAGTGAATTCGGGGACAGATTCTCCTACGAGCAGTACTTC. The V call is TRBV25-1, the J call TRBJ2-7; 7 nucleotides align to TRBD1. In germline, CDR1 is MGHDK, CDR2 SYGVNS. V gave up 1 base and J gave up 0 bases; unmatched junction bases: 6. The CDR3 totals 16 residues.

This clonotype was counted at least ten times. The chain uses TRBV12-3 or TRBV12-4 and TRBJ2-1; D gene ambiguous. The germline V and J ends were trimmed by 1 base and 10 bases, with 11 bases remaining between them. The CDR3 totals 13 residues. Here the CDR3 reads CASSLGQAEEQFF. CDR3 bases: TGTGCCAGCAGTTTAGGTCAGGCTGAGGAGCAGTTCTTC.

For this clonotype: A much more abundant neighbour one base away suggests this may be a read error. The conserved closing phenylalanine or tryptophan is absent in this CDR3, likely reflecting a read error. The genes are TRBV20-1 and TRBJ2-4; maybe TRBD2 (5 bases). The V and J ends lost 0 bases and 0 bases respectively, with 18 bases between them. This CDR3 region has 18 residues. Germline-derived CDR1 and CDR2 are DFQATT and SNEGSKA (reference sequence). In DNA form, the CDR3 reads TGCAGTGCTAGAGATTCAGGAGGCGGAGAGCTAGCCAAAAACATTCAGTACCTC. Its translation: CSARDSGGGELAKNIQYL.

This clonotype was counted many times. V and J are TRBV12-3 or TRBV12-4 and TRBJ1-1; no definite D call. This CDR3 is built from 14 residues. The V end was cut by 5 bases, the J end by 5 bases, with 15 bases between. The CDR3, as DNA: TGTGCCAGCAGTCAGGCCAGGCGGATAACTGAAGCTTTCTTT. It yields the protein CASSQARRITEAFF.

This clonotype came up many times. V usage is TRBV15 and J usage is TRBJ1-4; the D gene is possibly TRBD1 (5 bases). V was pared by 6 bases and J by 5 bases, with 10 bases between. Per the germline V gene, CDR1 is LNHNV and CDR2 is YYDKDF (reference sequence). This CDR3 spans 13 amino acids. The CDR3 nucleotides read TGTGCCACCAGATGGCGGGGGAATGAAAAACTGTTTTTT. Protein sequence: CATRWRGNEKLFF.

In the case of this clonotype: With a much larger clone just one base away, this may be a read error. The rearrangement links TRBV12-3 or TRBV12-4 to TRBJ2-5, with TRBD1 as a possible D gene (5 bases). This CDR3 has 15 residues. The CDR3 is CASGLGHYTRETQYF. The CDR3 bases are TGTGCCAGCGGTTTGGGGCACTATACGAGAGAGACCCAGTACTTC.

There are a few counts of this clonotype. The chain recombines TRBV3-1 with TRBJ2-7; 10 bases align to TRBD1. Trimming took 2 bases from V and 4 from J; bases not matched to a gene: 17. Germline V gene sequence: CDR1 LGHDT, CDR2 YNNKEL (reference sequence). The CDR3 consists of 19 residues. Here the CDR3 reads CASSQTRTLRRDRGYEQYF. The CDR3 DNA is TGTGCCAGCAGCCAAACGCGTACGCTTCGCCGGGACAGGGGATACGAGCAGTACTTC.

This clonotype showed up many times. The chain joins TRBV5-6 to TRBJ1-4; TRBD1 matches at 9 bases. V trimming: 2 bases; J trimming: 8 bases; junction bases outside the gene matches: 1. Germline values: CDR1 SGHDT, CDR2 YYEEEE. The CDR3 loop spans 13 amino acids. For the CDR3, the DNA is TGTGCCAGCAGCTTTGGGACAGGGGAAAAACTGTTTTTT. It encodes CASSFGTGEKLFF.

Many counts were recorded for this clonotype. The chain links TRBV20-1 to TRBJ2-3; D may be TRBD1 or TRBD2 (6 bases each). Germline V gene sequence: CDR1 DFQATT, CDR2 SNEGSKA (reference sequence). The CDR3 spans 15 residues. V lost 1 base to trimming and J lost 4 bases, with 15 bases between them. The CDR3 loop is CSARVGGGGPDTQYF. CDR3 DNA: TGCAGTGCTAGAGTTGGCGGAGGGGGGCCAGATACGCAGTATTTT.

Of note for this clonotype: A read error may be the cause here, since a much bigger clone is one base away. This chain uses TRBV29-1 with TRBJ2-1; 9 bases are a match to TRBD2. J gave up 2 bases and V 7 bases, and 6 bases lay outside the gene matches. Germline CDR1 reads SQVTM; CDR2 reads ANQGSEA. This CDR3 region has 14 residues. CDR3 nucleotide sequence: TGCAGCGCTGTAGCGGGGGAGACCTACAATGAGCAGTTCTTC. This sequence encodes CSAVAGETYNEQFF.

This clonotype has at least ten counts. The CDR3 reads CASRGIGATGELFF. The CDR3 region has the DNA TGTGCCAGCAGAGGGATAGGGGCCACCGGGGAGCTGTTTTTT. The chain carries TRBV27 and TRBJ2-2; possible D gene TRBD1, 5 bases. From germline, CDR1 is MNHEY and CDR2 SMNVEV (reference sequence). V was cut by 6 bases and J by 4 bases, with 12 bases left in between. The CDR3 has 14 residues.

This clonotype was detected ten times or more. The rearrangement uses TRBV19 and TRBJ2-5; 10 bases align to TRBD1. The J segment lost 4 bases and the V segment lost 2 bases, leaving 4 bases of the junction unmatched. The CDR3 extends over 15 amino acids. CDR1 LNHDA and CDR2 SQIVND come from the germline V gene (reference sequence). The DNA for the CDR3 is TGTGCCAGTAGTATACGGGACAGGGGATCAGAGACCCAGTACTTC. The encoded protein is CASSIRDRGSETQYF.

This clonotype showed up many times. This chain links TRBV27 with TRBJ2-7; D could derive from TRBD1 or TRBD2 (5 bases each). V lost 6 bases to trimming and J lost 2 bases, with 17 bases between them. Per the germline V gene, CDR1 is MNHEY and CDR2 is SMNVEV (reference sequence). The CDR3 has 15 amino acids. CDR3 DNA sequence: TGTGCCAGCAGGGTTAACCGGGACCCAACCTACGAGCAGTACTTC. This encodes CASRVNRDPTYEQYF.

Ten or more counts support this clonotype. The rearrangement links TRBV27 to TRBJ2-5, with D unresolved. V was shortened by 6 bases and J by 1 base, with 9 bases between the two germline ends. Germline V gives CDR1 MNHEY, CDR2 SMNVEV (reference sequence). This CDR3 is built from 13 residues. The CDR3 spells CASSPMLQETQYF. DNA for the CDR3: TGTGCCAGCAGCCCGATGCTCCAAGAGACCCAGTACTTC.

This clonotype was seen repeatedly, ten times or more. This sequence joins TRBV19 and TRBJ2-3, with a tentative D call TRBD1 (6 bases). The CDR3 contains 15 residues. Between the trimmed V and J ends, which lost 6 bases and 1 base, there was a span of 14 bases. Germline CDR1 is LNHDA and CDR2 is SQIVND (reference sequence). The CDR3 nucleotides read TGTGCCAGTAGGCTAGGGACACGCGGCACAGATACGCAGTATTTT. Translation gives CASRLGTRGTDTQYF.

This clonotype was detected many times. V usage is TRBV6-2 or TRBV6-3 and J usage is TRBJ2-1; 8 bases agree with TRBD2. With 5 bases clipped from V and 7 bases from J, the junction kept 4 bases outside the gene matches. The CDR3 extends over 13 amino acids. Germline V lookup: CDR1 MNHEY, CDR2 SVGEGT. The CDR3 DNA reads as TGTGCCAGCAGTCACGGGGGGGGGAATGAGCAGTTCTTC. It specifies CASSHGGGNEQFF.